This is a list of T cell receptor beta chains from one sample in a study of shared clonotypes between healthy human individuals. TCRdb's table, derived via immunoSEQ multiplex PCR, lists solely in-frame clones and lacks some. The sample includes some 490,000 clones, 70% to 85% of them seen just once. Sequencing input: PBMCs. These receptors all stem from a woman aged 40 to 49 in good health. Some clones in this sample may be carry-over from other donors' samples. The CDR3 runs from the conserved cysteine through the conserved F or W. The order of the fields is D gene, V gene, clone size, J gene, CDR3 protein, CDR3 DNA. A D gene is named only where the DNA matches it firmly. Where a row states a size, it is once, few, many or the class of an expanded clone; other rows omit it.

TRBD1	TRBV4-2	-	TRBJ1-2	CASTTGQRMNTNYGYTF	TGTGCCAGCACGACGGGACAGAGGATGAATACTAACTATGGCTACACCTTC
TRBD1	TRBV19	-	TRBJ1-2	CASTPAAAQGVGDGYTF	TGTGCCAGTACCCCCGCCGCGGCCCAGGGGGTAGGTGATGGCTACACCTTC
-	TRBV6-5	-	TRBJ1-5	CASSQTFRANQPQHF	TGTGCCAGCAGTCAGACCTTCAGAGCCAATCAGCCCCAGCATTTT
TRBD1	TRBV18	-	TRBJ2-7	CASSPSGGYEQYF	TGTGCCAGCTCACCCTCAGGGGGCTACGAGCAGTACTTC
-	TRBV11-2	-	TRBJ2-7	CASSLQTGSRYEQYF	TGTGCCAGCAGCCTCCAAACAGGGTCGCGCTACGAGCAGTACTTC
TRBD2	TRBV7-2	-	TRBJ2-2	CASSPQAGAGGELFF	TGTGCCAGCAGCCCCCAAGCGGGAGCAGGCGGGGAGCTGTTTTTT
-	TRBV7-3	-	TRBJ2-1	CASSRGGPPNEQFF	TGTGCCAGCAGCCGTGGTGGGCCTCCCAATGAGCAGTTCTTC
TRBD2	TRBV7-6	-	TRBJ2-5	CASSLFAGGSETQYF	TGTGCCAGCAGCTTATTTGCGGGAGGGAGTGAGACCCAGTACTTC
-	TRBV28	few	TRBJ2-4	CASTLRAGSVSKNIQYF	TGTGCCAGCACCTTAAGAGCCGGGAGTGTCTCCAAAAACATTCAGTACTTC
TRBD1	TRBV28	-	TRBJ1-4	CASSRTGTLSGKLFF	TGTGCCAGCAGTCGGACAGGGACCCTGAGTGGAAAACTGTTTTTT
TRBD1	TRBV19	-	TRBJ2-1	CASTDRASGEQFF	TGTGCCAGTACGGACAGGGCATCGGGGGAGCAGTTCTTC
TRBD1	TRBV19	-	TRBJ2-6	CASDVGTGDSGANVLTF	TGTGCCAGTGACGTCGGGACAGGGGACTCTGGGGCCAACGTCCTGACTTTC
-	TRBV5-1	-	TRBJ2-3	CASTSGRSTDTQYF	TGCGCCAGCACCTCGGGACGGAGCACAGATACGCAGTATTTT
-	TRBV18	-	TRBJ1-4	CASSLYRATNEKLFF	TGTGCCAGCTCGCTGTACAGGGCCACTAATGAAAAACTGTTTTTT
-	TRBV15	-	TRBJ2-2	CATSPGDPGIELFF	TGTGCCACCAGCCCCGGGGACCCTGGAATAGAGCTGTTTTTT
-	TRBV27	-	TRBJ2-1	CASSLGGEVVNEQFF	TGTGCCAGCAGTTTAGGCGGGGAGGTGGTGAATGAGCAGTTCTTC
-	TRBV4-1	-	TRBJ1-3	CASSRTHYSGNTIYF	TGCGCCAGCAGCCGAACCCACTACTCTGGAAACACCATATATTTT
TRBD1	TRBV19	-	TRBJ1-5	CASSIQTGGLQPQHF	TGTGCCAGTAGTATCCAGACAGGGGGCCTTCAGCCCCAGCATTTT
TRBD2	TRBV7-3	few	TRBJ2-2	CASSLVPRGANTGELFF	TGTGCCAGCAGCTTAGTGCCGCGGGGGGCGAACACCGGGGAGCTGTTTTTT
-	TRBV7-3	few	TRBJ1-1	CASSLIGGGLGTEAFF	TGTGCCAGCAGCTTAATCGGTGGGGGGCTGGGAACTGAAGCTTTCTTT
TRBD1	TRBV2	-	TRBJ2-7	CASSVQGNEQYF	TGTGCCAGCAGTGTACAGGGGAACGAGCAGTACTTC
TRBD2	TRBV29-1	few	TRBJ2-1	CSVDSLAGGPRGHEQFF	TGCAGCGTTGATTCGCTAGCGGGAGGGCCTAGGGGCCATGAGCAGTTCTTC
-	TRBV2	-	TRBJ2-2	CASSSGLAEGAGELFF	TGTGCCAGCAGTTCCGGACTGGCTGAGGGGGCCGGGGAGCTGTTTTTT
TRBD2	TRBV7-3	-	TRBJ2-2	CASSGEGLAGQNTGELFF	TGTGCCAGCAGCGGAGAGGGACTAGCGGGTCAGAACACCGGGGAGCTGTTTTTT
-	TRBV30	-	TRBJ1-4	CAWSGLPNEKLFF	TGTGCCTGGAGTGGGCTGCCTAATGAAAAACTGTTTTTT
-	TRBV28	-	TRBJ1-5	CASSPLDQPQHF	TGTGCCAGCAGTCCTCTCGATCAGCCCCAGCATTTT
TRBD1	TRBV12-5	-	TRBJ2-1	CASGLAAGTGDAEQFF	TGTGCTAGTGGTTTGGCCGCCGGGACAGGGGATGCTGAGCAGTTCTTC
TRBD2	TRBV7-2	few	TRBJ2-5	CASSLSGGSETQYF	TGTGCCAGCAGCTTATCGGGGGGGTCAGAGACCCAGTACTTC
TRBD1	TRBV5-3	-	TRBJ1-5	CASGTGGLNQPQHF	TGTGCCAGCGGGACAGGGGGCCTCAATCAGCCCCAGCATTTT
-	TRBV19	-	TRBJ2-2	CASSIGSSNTGELFF	TGTGCCAGTAGTATAGGCAGCTCGAACACCGGGGAGCTGTTTTTT
-	TRBV4-2	few	TRBJ2-1	CASSGDGARPQFF	TGTGCCAGCAGCGGGGACGGGGCACGGCCGCAGTTCTTC
-	TRBV7-3	-	TRBJ2-1	CASSSGGTYNEQFF	TGTGCCAGCAGCTCAGGCGGGACATACAATGAGCAGTTCTTC
TRBD2	TRBV7-2	once	TRBJ2-7	CASSSSGGAYEQYF	TGTGCCAGCAGCTCAAGCGGGGGAGCCTACGAGCAGTACTTC
-	TRBV4-3	-	TRBJ2-3	CASSQEVVSDTQYF	TGCGCCAGCAGCCAAGAAGTGGTCTCAGATACGCAGTATTTT
TRBD2	TRBV30	few	TRBJ2-1	CAWSGGLAGNSYNEQFF	TGTGCCTGGAGTGGGGGACTAGCGGGAAACTCCTACAATGAGCAGTTCTTC
-	TRBV27	few	TRBJ1-1	CASSSSRGNTEAFF	TGTGCCAGCAGTTCCTCCAGGGGTAACACTGAAGCTTTCTTT